This TCR beta chain was found in a study of identical twins. Study-level points and caveats: Researchers caution that invariant MAIT and iNKT cells could partly confound zero-insertion analyses. In drawing conclusions, the study used cross-sectional statistical analysis and did not follow the same donors.

Deletions cut 0 bases from V and 15 bases from J, with 15 bases between. This CDR3 has 13 amino acids. Looked up from germline, CDR1 is SGHTA and CDR2 is FQGNSA. Healthy Caucasians made up all donors. In its sample, this clonotype was seen a few times. Its antigen is not known. Template switching (which added a universal primer site) was used, and cDNA carried unique molecular identifiers. TCRdb re-called the 5' RACE reads with MiXCR, one entry per CDR3 protein. Counted here are approximately 620,000 distinct CDR3 sequences, 8.5% to 9.5% occurring once; the ten biggest clones make up about 0.98%. This sample was also put to use in a study of yellow fever vaccine responses in identical twins.

Sequences were obtained from PBMCs. This receptor was identified in a woman between 18 and 29 years old in good health. The V call is TRBV7-2, the J call TRBJ2-1; weak D call: TRBD1 (6 bases). CDR3: CASSLAVGTPPFF. CDR3 in DNA: TGTGCCAGCAGCTTAGCGGTTGGGACACCCCCGTTCTTC.